Sequencing of this T cell receptor beta chain was carried out in a study of blood T cell repertoires in COVID-19. The protocol was immunoSEQ multiplex PCR, while the TCRdb copy is restricted to in-frame clones and leaves out a portion. The sample has about 200,000 clones, approximately 82% seen once. The germline V gene has CDR1 SNHLY and CDR2 FYNNEI. V was pared by 4 bases and J by 10 bases, with 11 bases between. The CDR3 extends over 13 amino acids. This TCR was sampled from a man aged 35 to 55 who had recovered from COVID-19. This rearrangement joins TRBV2 to TRBJ1-6; maybe TRBD1 (5 bases). The sequenced sample was PBMCs or T cells enriched from blood (not recorded which). The CDR3 region has the DNA TGTGCCAGCAGTGGGCAGGGCACCTCACCCCTCCACTTT. Encoded protein: CASSGQGTSPLHF.